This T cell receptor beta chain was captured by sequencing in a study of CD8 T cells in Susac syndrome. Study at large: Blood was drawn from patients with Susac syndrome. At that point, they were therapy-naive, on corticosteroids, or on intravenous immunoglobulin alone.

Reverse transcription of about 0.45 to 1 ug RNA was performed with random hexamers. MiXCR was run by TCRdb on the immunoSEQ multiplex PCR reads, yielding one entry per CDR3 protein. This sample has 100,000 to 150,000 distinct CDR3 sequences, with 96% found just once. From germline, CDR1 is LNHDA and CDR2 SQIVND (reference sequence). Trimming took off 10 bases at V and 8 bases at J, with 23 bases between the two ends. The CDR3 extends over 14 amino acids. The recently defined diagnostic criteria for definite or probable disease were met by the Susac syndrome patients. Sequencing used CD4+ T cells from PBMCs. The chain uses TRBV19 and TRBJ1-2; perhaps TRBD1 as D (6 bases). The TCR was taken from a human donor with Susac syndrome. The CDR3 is CATMAQGTSWGYTF. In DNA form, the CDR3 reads TGTGCCACCATGGCCCAGGGGACGTCCTGGGGCTACACCTTC. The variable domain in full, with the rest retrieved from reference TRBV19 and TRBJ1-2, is DGGITQSPKYLFRKEGQNVTLSCEQNLNHDAMYWYRQDPGQGLRLIYYSQIVNDFQKGDIAEGYSVSREKKESFPLTVTSAQKNPTAFYLCATMAQGTSWGYTFGSGTRLTVV.